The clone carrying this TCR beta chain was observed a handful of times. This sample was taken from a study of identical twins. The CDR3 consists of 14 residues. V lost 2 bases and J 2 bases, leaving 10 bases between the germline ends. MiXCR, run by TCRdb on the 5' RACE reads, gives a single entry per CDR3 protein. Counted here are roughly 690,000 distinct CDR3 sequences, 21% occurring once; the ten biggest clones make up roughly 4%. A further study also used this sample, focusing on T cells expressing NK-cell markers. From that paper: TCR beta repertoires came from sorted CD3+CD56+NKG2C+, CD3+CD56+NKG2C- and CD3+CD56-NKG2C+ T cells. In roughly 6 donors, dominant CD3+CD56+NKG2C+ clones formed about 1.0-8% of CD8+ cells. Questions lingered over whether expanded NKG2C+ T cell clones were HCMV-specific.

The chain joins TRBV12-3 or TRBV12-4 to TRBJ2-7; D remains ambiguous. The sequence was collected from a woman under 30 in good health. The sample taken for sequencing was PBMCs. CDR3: CASSLTSNPYEQYF. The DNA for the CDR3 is TGTGCCAGCAGTTTAACCAGCAACCCCTACGAGCAGTACTTC.